The 21 T cell receptor beta chains reported below all come from one sample, sequenced in a study of blood T cell repertoires in COVID-19. Produced via immunoSEQ multiplex PCR; TCRdb's table is partial and in-frame only. The table includes 140,000 to 150,000 clones, around 82% detected once. What was sequenced was peripheral blood. The source of these receptors is a man in his 60s with active or convalescent COVID-19.

The chain links TRBV10-1 to TRBJ2-2; weak D call: TRBD1 (6 bases). The germline V gene has CDR1 WNHNN and CDR2 SYGVQD (reference sequence). This CDR3 contains 13 residues. Trimming cost V 11 bases and J 5 bases, with 15 bases left between them. CDR3 region: CAPRGGVTGELFF. The DNA of the CDR3 is TGCGCCCCCAGAGGGGGAGTTACCGGGGAGCTGTTTTTT.

This chain uses TRBV11-3 with TRBJ2-1; D is unclear. V was clipped by 0 bases and J by 6 bases, with 9 bases between them. CDR3 size: 14 residues. Germline CDR1 SGHNT, CDR2 YENEEA. DNA of the CDR3: TGTGCCAGCAGCTTAGACAGGATTCGCAATGAGCAGTTCTTC. Protein sequence: CASSLDRIRNEQFF.

This clone was observed a handful of times. The chain links TRBV4-1 to TRBJ2-1, with D possibly TRBD2 on 5 matching bases. This CDR3 region has 15 residues. Per germline, CDR1 MGHRA and CDR2 YSYEKL. The ends were cut back, 1 base at V and 6 bases at J, with 13 bases in the middle. The CDR3 DNA is TGCGCCAGCAGCCAAGCTGGAGGTAAATCCAATGAGCAGTTCTTC. Amino acid sequence: CASSQAGGKSNEQFF.

This clone came up once. The chain is built from TRBV3-1 (or the pseudogene TRBV3-2) and TRBJ2-3, with 10 bases fitting TRBD1. Germline V gene lookup returns CDR1 LGHDT and CDR2 YNNKEL (reference sequence). The CDR3 is 15 residues long. Trimming at V came to 3 bases and at J to 5 bases, leaving 5 bases not matched to a gene. The CDR3 bases are TGTGCCAGCAGCCATGGCGGACAGGGGGGAGATACGCAGTATTTT. Its protein product is CASSHGGQGGDTQYF.

The chain recombines TRBV27 with TRBJ2-5; a weak D match, TRBD2 (5 bases). Trimming stripped 5 bases from V and 5 bases from J, with 12 bases between. From germline, CDR1 is MNHEY and CDR2 SMNVEV (reference sequence). This CDR3 is 13 amino acids long. The CDR3 region has the DNA TGTGCCAGCAGTCCCTGGACTGGTGAGACCCAGTACTTC. Translation gives CASSPWTGETQYF.

The V and J genes are TRBV9 and TRBJ1-2; TRBD1 is a possible D gene (6 bases). V was trimmed by 4 bases and J by 3 bases, leaving 22 bases between them. The CDR3 runs to 17 residues. In germline, CDR1 is SGDLS, CDR2 YYNGEE. As DNA, the CDR3 is TGTGCCAGCAGCCCCACCACCGGGACACGGGTCGACTATGGCTACACCTTC. It specifies CASSPTTGTRVDYGYTF.

The rearrangement links TRBV5-1 to TRBJ2-2, with 11 positions matching TRBD2. The V gene's germline CDR1 is SGHRS and CDR2 YFSETQ. The CDR3 extends over 18 amino acids. V was pared by 0 bases and J by 5 bases, with 9 bases of the junction left unmatched. The CDR3 spells CASSLGLAGGSRTGELFF. In nucleotides, the CDR3 is TGCGCCAGCAGCTTGGGGCTAGCGGGAGGCTCGAGGACCGGGGAGCTGTTTTTT.

This clone was seen only a few times. The chain recombines TRBV4-2 with TRBJ2-7; the match to TRBD2 covers 9 bases. The length of the CDR3 is 16 residues. Trimming removed 2 bases from V and 0 bases from J; junction bases left unmatched: 5. CDR1 is LGHNA, CDR2 YNFKEQ, per germline. CDR3 protein: CASSQNSGSPSYEQYF. The CDR3 DNA follows: TGTGCCAGCAGCCAAAATAGCGGGAGCCCCTCCTACGAGCAGTACTTC.

The chain joins TRBV5-8 to TRBJ2-7; perhaps TRBD1 as D (7 bases). Germline V gives CDR1 SGHTS, CDR2 YDEGEE. The CDR3 covers 19 residues. Deletions cut 4 bases from V and 0 bases from J, with 26 bases between. The DNA of the CDR3 is TGTGCCAGCAGCCTTGGTCCCAGGCAGGGGGGAACATTCTCCTACGAGCAGTACTTC. Translated: CASSLGPRQGGTFSYEQYF.

V usage is TRBV27 and J usage is TRBJ1-5, with unresolved D. Germline values: CDR1 MNHEY, CDR2 SMNVEV (reference sequence). The length of the CDR3 is 14 residues. The V end was cut by 2 bases, the J end by 2 bases, with 7 bases between. The chain's CDR3 is CASSLKSGNQPQHF. CDR3 sequence (DNA): TGTGCCAGCAGTTTAAAAAGCGGCAATCAGCCCCAGCATTTT.

The chain has TRBV7-8 and TRBJ2-3; no firm D call. The germline gives CDR1 SGHVS, CDR2 FQNEAQ. The CDR3 contains 12 residues. Trimming took off 5 bases at V and 5 bases at J, with 8 bases between the two ends. CDR3 DNA sequence: TGTGCCAGCAGCCTACCGGTAGATACGCAGTATTTT. This encodes CASSLPVDTQYF.

The sample holds one count of this clone. Here the CDR3 DNA reads TGTGCCAGCAGTTCCTCCGGACAGGGGGGAAGTGGCAATCAGCCCCAGCATTTT. It is translated as CASSSSGQGGSGNQPQHF. V usage is TRBV28 and J usage is TRBJ1-5; TRBD1 aligns across 10 bases. Germline V gene lookup returns CDR1 MDHEN and CDR2 SYDVKM. The CDR3 has 18 amino acids. Trimming cost V 4 bases and J 2 bases; bases outside gene matches: 11.

The V gene is TRBV7-9, the J gene TRBJ1-4; no clear D gene. CDR3 length equals 14 residues. Germline CDR1 SEHNR, CDR2 FQNEAQ (reference sequence). With 5 bases removed from V and 4 bases from J, the gap between germline ends came to 11 bases. CDR3 residues: CASSLEGFNEKLFF. The CDR3, as DNA: TGTGCCAGCAGCCTGGAGGGATTTAATGAAAAACTGTTTTTT.

This rearrangement joins TRBV24-1 to TRBJ1-2; 9 bases agree with TRBD1. The CDR3 totals 13 residues. Germline lookup yields CDR1 KGHDR and CDR2 SFDVKD. V dropped 7 bases and J dropped 4; count of bases not matched to a gene: 3. The CDR3 reads CATRGQGTYGYTF. The CDR3 coding sequence is TGTGCCACCAGGGGACAGGGTACCTATGGCTACACCTTC.

This clone is a singleton in its sample. The V call is TRBV12-3 or TRBV12-4, the J call TRBJ1-2, with 7 bases fitting TRBD1. Unmatched junction bases numbered 2, after V lost 6 bases and J lost 7 bases. The CDR3 contains 11 residues. CDR3 in amino acids: CASRNRGGYTF. CDR3 sequence (DNA): TGTGCCAGCAGAAACAGGGGTGGCTACACCTTC.

The chain joins TRBV30 to TRBJ2-7; D remains unclear. V was clipped by 1 base and J by 2 bases, with 6 bases between them. This CDR3 region has 12 residues. CDR1 and CDR2 from the germline V gene are GTSNPN and SVGIG (reference sequence). The CDR3 loop reads CAWSDITYEQYF. As DNA, the CDR3 is TGTGCCTGGAGTGACATAACCTACGAGCAGTACTTC.

The sample holds a few counts of this clone. The rearrangement uses TRBV9 and TRBJ2-7; 9 bases align to TRBD1. Losses at the gene ends were 3 bases for V and 4 bases for J; bases not matched to a gene: 8. This CDR3 has 15 amino acids. Germline CDR1 reads SGDLS; CDR2 reads YYNGEE. CDR3 bases: TGTGCCAGCAGCGAAAGAGGGACAGGGAGGTACGAGCAGTACTTC. It yields the protein CASSERGTGRYEQYF.

This rearrangement joins TRBV6-2 or TRBV6-3 to TRBJ2-1; tentatively, D is TRBD1 (5 bases). The CDR3 length is 13 residues. Deletions cut 6 bases from V and 4 bases from J, with 10 bases between. Per the germline V gene, CDR1 is MNHEY and CDR2 is SVGEGT. CDR3 protein: CASSPRVYNEQFF. CDR3 nucleotides: TGTGCCAGCAGCCCCAGGGTTTACAATGAGCAGTTCTTC.

The CDR3 DNA sequence: TGTGCCAGCAGCTCGCCTAGGGCGGGAGGGCCCTACAATGAGCAGTTCTTC. Translated: CASSSPRAGGPYNEQFF. The J gene is TRBJ2-1, the V gene TRBV11-2, with 9 bases matching TRBD2. CDR1 SGHAT and CDR2 FQNNGV come from the germline V gene. CDR3 length: 17 amino acids. V lost 4 bases and J lost 2; bases outside the gene matches: 9.

The chain employs TRBV5-1 and TRBJ2-1; 15 nucleotides match TRBD2. V shed 4 bases, J shed 9 bases, and the junction held 5 bases outside the gene matches. This CDR3 comprises 15 residues. CDR1 is SGHRS, CDR2 YFSETQ, per germline. The CDR3 sequence: CASSAGLAGGGEQFF. CDR3 DNA: TGCGCCAGCAGCGCCGGACTAGCGGGAGGGGGTGAGCAGTTCTTC.

This chain connects TRBV24-1 to TRBJ1-2; no reliable D call. Trimming took off 2 bases at V and 11 bases at J, with 8 bases between the two ends. The V gene's germline CDR1 is KGHDR and CDR2 SFDVKD. There are 11 residues in the CDR3. CDR3 DNA sequence: TGTGCCACCAGTGATTCCACAGTGTACACCTTC. Translation gives CATSDSTVYTF.